This TCR beta chain was recorded in a study of shared clonotypes between healthy human individuals. The germline CDR1 and CDR2 sequences are SGDLS and YYNGEE. Trimming pared 0 bases from V and 2 bases from J, leaving 8 bases between. The CDR3 consists of 15 residues. Sequencing used immunoSEQ multiplex PCR; TCRdb keeps in-frame clones, though not all of them. This sample yields over a million clones, of which roughly 96% are seen a single time; approximately 1.1% belongs to the top ten. Whole-study results and caveats: Sharing of clonotypes among donors was expected to vary with sequencing depth.

A note on this clone: The antigen remains unidentified.

The sequence derives from a man in his thirties or forties in good health. The rearrangement joins TRBV9 to TRBJ2-2; D is undetermined. The specimen was naive CD4+ T cells sorted from blood. Subset defined: CD45RA+ positively selected. CDR3 nucleotides: TGTGCCAGCAGCGTAGTACCTTACAACACCGGGGAGCTGTTTTTT. The encoded protein is CASSVVPYNTGELFF.